The source of this TCR beta chain is a study of CD8 T cells in ankylosing spondylitis. Study results and caveats: The clones that were linked to disease were reported to be significantly enriched in matched synovial fluid samples from ankylosing spondylitis patients. Characteristic of ankylosing spondylitis blood, it appeared, was a TCR beta motif comprising about eight highly homologous variants.

The ends were cut back, 0 bases at V and 0 bases at J, with 15 bases in the middle. The CDR3 sequence is 18 residues long. Germline CDR1 and CDR2: SGHKS and YYEKEE (reference sequence). On this clonotype itself: Its specificity is not known.

Using its own MiXCR run on the 5' RACE reads, TCRdb lists one record per CDR3 protein. The sample consists of about 340,000 distinct CDR3 sequences, roughly 22% of them appearing once. This chain connects TRBV5-5 to TRBJ2-2, with D perhaps TRBD2 (6 bases). Sequencing was carried out using blood, either unsorted or a sorted T cell fraction (not recorded which). The origin of this receptor is a male donor with ankylosing spondylitis or in good health (not recorded which). The CDR3 sequence is CASSLAGVAGTNTGELFF. The CDR3 nucleotides are TGTGCCAGCAGCTTGGCGGGGGTTGCAGGCACGAACACCGGGGAGCTGTTTTTT.